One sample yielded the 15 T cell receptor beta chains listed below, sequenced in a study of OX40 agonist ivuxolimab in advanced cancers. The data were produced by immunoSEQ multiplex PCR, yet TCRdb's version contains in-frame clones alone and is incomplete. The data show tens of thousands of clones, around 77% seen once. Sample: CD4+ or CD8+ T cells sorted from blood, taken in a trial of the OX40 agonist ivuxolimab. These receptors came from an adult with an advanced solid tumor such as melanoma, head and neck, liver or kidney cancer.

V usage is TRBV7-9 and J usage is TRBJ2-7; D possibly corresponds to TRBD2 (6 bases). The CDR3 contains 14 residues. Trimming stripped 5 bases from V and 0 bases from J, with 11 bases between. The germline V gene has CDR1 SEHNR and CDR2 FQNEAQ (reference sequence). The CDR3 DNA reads TGTGCCAGCAGCGACCGGGGGAGCTCCTACGAGCAGTACTTC. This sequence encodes CASSDRGSSYEQYF.

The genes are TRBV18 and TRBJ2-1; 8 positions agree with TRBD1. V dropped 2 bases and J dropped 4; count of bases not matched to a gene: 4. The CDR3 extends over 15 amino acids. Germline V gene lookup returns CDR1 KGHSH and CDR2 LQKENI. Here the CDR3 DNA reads TGTGCCAGCTCACCAGGGGGACAGGCTTACAATGAGCAGTTCTTC. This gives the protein CASSPGGQAYNEQFF.

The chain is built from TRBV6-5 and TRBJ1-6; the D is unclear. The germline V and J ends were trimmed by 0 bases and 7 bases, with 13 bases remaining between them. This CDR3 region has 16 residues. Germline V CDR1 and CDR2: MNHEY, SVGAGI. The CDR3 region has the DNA TGTGCCAGCAGTTACTCTGTGCGACACTCAAATTCACCCCTCCACTTT. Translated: CASSYSVRHSNSPLHF.

This chain's CDR3 is CASSSGTGPYEQYF. The CDR3 DNA is TGTGCCAGCAGCTCCGGGACAGGTCCCTACGAGCAGTACTTC. The chain couples TRBV9 to TRBJ2-7, with 8 bases fitting TRBD1. Trimming removed 4 bases from V and 2 bases from J; junction bases left unmatched: 5. This CDR3 region has 14 residues. Germline CDR1 reads SGDLS; CDR2 reads YYNGEE.

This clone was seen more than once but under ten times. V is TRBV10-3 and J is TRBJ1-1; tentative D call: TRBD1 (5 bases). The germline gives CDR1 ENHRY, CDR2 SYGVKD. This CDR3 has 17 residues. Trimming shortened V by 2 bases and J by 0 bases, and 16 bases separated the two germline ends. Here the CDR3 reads CAISERGVGALNTEAFF. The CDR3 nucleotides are TGTGCCATCAGTGAGCGGGGGGTCGGGGCCTTGAACACTGAAGCTTTCTTT.

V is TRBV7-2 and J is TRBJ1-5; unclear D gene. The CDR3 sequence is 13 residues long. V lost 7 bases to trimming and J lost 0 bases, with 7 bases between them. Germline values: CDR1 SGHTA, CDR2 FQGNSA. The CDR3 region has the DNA TGTGCCAGCAACGATTATAGCAATCAGCCCCAGCATTTT. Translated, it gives CASNDYSNQPQHF.

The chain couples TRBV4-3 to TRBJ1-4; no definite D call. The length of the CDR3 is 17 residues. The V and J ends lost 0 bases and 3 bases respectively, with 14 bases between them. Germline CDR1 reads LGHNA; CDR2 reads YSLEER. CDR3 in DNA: TGCGCCAGCAGCCAAGATGGGAGTGGGCTGGCTAATGAAAAACTGTTTTTT. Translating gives CASSQDGSGLANEKLFF.

The CDR3 spells CASSDGTSGSPLHF. The CDR3 DNA reads TGTGCCAGCAGCGACGGGACGTCGGGATCACCCCTCCACTTT. The chain carries TRBV7-6 and TRBJ1-6; D might be TRBD1 (5 bases). CDR1 and CDR2 (germline): SGHVS, FNYEAQ. The length of the CDR3 is 14 residues. Trimming took 5 bases from V and 10 from J, leaving 15 bases between them.

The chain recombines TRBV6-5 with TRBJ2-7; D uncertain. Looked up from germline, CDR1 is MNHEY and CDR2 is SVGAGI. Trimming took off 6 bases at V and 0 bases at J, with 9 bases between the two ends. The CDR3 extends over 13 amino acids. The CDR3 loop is CASSQTNSYEQYF. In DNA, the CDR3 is TGTGCCAGCAGCCAGACAAACTCCTACGAGCAGTACTTC.

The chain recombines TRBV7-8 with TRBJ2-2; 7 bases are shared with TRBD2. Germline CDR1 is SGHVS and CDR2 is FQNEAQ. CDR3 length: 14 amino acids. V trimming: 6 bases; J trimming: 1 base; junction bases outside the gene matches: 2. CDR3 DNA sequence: TGTGCCAGCAGTGGGAGGGTGAACACCGGGGAGCTGTTTTTT. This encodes CASSGRVNTGELFF.

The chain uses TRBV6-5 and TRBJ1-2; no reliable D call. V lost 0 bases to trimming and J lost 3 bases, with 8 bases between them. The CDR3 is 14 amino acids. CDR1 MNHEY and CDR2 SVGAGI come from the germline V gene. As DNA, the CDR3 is TGTGCCAGCAGTTACTCTAACGGATACTATGGCTACACCTTC. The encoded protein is CASSYSNGYYGYTF.

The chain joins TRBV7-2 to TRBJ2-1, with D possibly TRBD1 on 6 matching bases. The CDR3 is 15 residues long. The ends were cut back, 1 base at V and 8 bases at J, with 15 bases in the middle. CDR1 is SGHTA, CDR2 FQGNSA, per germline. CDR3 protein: CASSLGAGVFDEQFF. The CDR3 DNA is TGTGCCAGCAGCTTAGGGGCAGGGGTATTCGATGAGCAGTTCTTC.

For the CDR3, the DNA is TGTGCCAGCAAAGGGAGGGACTCCTACGAGCAGTACTTC. This gives the protein CASKGRDSYEQYF. The rearrangement joins TRBV2 to TRBJ2-7, with 7 positions matching TRBD2. This CDR3 is built from 13 residues. The junction had 3 bases not matched to a gene; V was cut back by 7 bases and J by 0 bases. From germline, CDR1 is SNHLY and CDR2 FYNNEI.

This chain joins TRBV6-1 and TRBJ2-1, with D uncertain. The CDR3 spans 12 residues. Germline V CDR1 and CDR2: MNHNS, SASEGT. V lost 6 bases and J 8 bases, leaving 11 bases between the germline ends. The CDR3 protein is CASRTHHYEQFF. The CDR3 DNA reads TGTGCCAGCAGGACCCACCATTATGAGCAGTTCTTC.

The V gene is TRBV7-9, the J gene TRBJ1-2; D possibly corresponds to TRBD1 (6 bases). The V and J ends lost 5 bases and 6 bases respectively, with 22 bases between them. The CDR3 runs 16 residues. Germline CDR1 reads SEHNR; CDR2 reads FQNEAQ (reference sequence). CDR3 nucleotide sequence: TGTGCCAGCAGCACCCCGACAGGCCTCCCCCTCAATGGCTACACCTTC. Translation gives CASSTPTGLPLNGYTF.